A selection of T cell receptor beta chains follows, all from one sample in a study of shared clonotypes between healthy human individuals. Method: immunoSEQ multiplex PCR; TCRdb's copy keeps in-frame clones and lacks some. The sample lists over a million clones, around 82% occurring once. Input material: memory CD4+ T cells from PBMCs. The receptors stem from a man aged 18 to 30 in good health. Some clones in this sample may be carry-over from other donors' samples. Both conserved end residues are part of each CDR3. Fields, in order: V gene, J gene, D gene, clone size, CDR3 DNA, CDR3 protein. The D gene is left open where the match is weak. Some rows mark clone size as missing; the rest say once, few, many or name a class of expanded clone.

>TRBV28|TRBJ1-4|NA|NA
TGTGCCAGCAGTTTGATGGGGAAACTGTTTTTT
CASSLMGKLFF
>TRBV29-1|TRBJ2-5|NA|few
TGCAGCGGGGGAGCGCTCGGGGAGACCCAGTACTTC
CSGGALGETQYF
>TRBV5-4|TRBJ2-3|NA|NA
TGTGCCAGCAGCCCCGGGAGCTTAGGCATGACAGATACGCAGTATTTT
CASSPGSLGMTDTQYF
>TRBV6-1|TRBJ2-7|TRBD1|NA
TGTGCCAGCAGGGGACAGGAACAATCCTACGAGCAGTACTTC
CASRGQEQSYEQYF
>TRBV4-1|TRBJ2-7|NA|NA
TGCGCCAGCAGCCAAGTCCAGGGAATACTGTCCGAGCAGTACTTC
CASSQVQGILSEQYF
>TRBV5-1|TRBJ2-1|NA|NA
TGCGCCAGCACCTTGGGGGAAGCCTACAATGAGCAGTTCTTC
CASTLGEAYNEQFF
>TRBV11-2|TRBJ2-2|NA|NA
TGTGCCAGCAGCATTAAGAACACCGGGGAGCTGTTTTTT
CASSIKNTGELFF
>TRBV5-6|TRBJ1-1|NA|NA
TGTGCCAGCAGCTCCGACGGCAGCGGGGCTTTCTTT
CASSSDGSGAFF
>TRBV4-2|TRBJ2-2|TRBD2|NA
TGTGCCAGCAGCCAAGGAGGGACTAGCGGGAGCGCGAACACCGGGGAGCTGTTTTTT
CASSQGGTSGSANTGELFF
>TRBV27|TRBJ2-5|TRBD2|once
TGTGCCAGCAGTTTGATGGCGGGAGGAGAGACCCAGTACTTC
CASSLMAGGETQYF
>TRBV9|TRBJ2-1|NA|once
TGTGCCAGCAGCCTCCAAGAAGGCACCTACAATGAGCAGTTCTTC
CASSLQEGTYNEQFF
>TRBV29-1|TRBJ2-3|TRBD2|NA
TGCAGCGTAGAGGTAGCGGGAGGTGTACGGGTTTCAGATACGCAGTATTTT
CSVEVAGGVRVSDTQYF
>TRBV28|TRBJ2-1|NA|NA
TGTGCCAGCAGTTTACGCCACGAGCAGTTCTTC
CASSLRHEQFF
>TRBV4-3|TRBJ1-1|NA|NA
TGCGCCAGCAGCCAGCGGGCCGGCACTGAAGCTTTCTTT
CASSQRAGTEAFF
>TRBV29-1|TRBJ2-5|TRBD1|NA
TGCAGCGTGGCCGGGACAGGGGCCGCAGAAACGTACCAAGAGACCCAGTACTTC
CSVAGTGAAETYQETQYF
>TRBV5-1|TRBJ2-2|NA|NA
TGCGCCAGCAGACCCGCAGGAGAAGGAGCCGGGGAGCTGTTTTTT
CASRPAGEGAGELFF
>TRBV28|TRBJ1-1|NA|once
TGTGCCAGCAGTCCCGCCGGAATCCTGAACACTGAAGCTTTCTTT
CASSPAGILNTEAFF
>TRBV7-9|TRBJ1-2|NA|few
TGTGCCAGCAGCTCGCCAACGGACCGGCCTAACTATGGCTACACCTTC
CASSSPTDRPNYGYTF
>TRBV30|TRBJ1-6|NA|once
TGTGCCTGGAGTTCAGGGGACGTTTCACCCCTCCACTTT
CAWSSGDVSPLHF
>TRBV11-2|TRBJ2-6|NA|NA
TGTGCCAGCAGCGCCTTACAGGGTTTTGGGTCTGGGGCCAACGTCCTGACTTTC
CASSALQGFGSGANVLTF
>TRBV19|TRBJ2-1|TRBD2|NA
TGTGCCACCTCATATGCGACTAGCGGGAGCGAGCAGTTCTTC
CATSYATSGSEQFF
>TRBV25-1|TRBJ2-7|NA|NA
TGTGCCAGCAGTGGGGGGATTGGGCAGTACTTC
CASSGGIGQYF
>TRBV4-2|TRBJ1-4|NA|few
TGTGCCAGCAGCCAAACCCGGGGCGCGGGTAATGAAAAACTGTTTTTT
CASSQTRGAGNEKLFF
>TRBV5-1|TRBJ1-4|NA|NA
TGCGCCAGCAGCCCGGAATCAACTAATGAAAAACTGTTTTTT
CASSPESTNEKLFF
>TRBV30|TRBJ2-3|NA|NA
TGTGCCTGGAGTGGGGACCGGGCGGCAGATACGCAGTATTTT
CAWSGDRAADTQYF
>TRBV28|TRBJ1-5|NA|once
TGTGCCAGCAGTTTGATGACCCCGGGCAACAATCAGCCCCAGCATTTT
CASSLMTPGNNQPQHF
>TRBV5-1|TRBJ2-1|NA|NA
TGCGCCAGCAGCTTGGCACAGTACAATGAGCAGTTCTTC
CASSLAQYNEQFF
>TRBV5-6|TRBJ2-3|NA|once
TGTGCCAGCAGCTTGGCTCTCCTAGATACGCAGTATTTT
CASSLALLDTQYF
>TRBV5-4|TRBJ2-1|TRBD2|once
TGTGCCAGCAGCCCGTCCCCGCCCTTAGCGGGAGGAGTGAATGAGCAGTTCTTC
CASSPSPPLAGGVNEQFF
>TRBV7-9|TRBJ2-7|NA|NA
TGTGCCAGCAGCTTAGTGACCCGCACTACCAGCTCCTACGAGCAGTACTTC
CASSLVTRTTSSYEQYF
>TRBV7-2|TRBJ2-1|TRBD1|NA
TGTGCCAGCAGCCCGAGGCCGGGACAGGCCTACAATGAGCAGTTCTTC
CASSPRPGQAYNEQFF
>TRBV6-4|TRBJ2-5|TRBD1|once
TGTGCCAGCCGCCCCCGCGGACAGGTCTCAGAGACCCAGTACTTC
CASRPRGQVSETQYF
>TRBV28|TRBJ2-1|NA|once
TGTGCCAGCAGTTTCCGAGTTGGATCGGACAATGAGCAGTTCTTC
CASSFRVGSDNEQFF
>TRBV18|TRBJ2-7|TRBD2|NA
TGTGCCAGCTCACCAAATGTGCTAGCGGGGAGCTACGAGCAGTACTTC
CASSPNVLAGSYEQYF
>TRBV28|TRBJ1-4|TRBD1|NA
TGTGCCAGCAGTTCAACCGGGACAGCTAATGAAAAACTGTTTTTT
CASSSTGTANEKLFF
>TRBV11-3|TRBJ2-7|NA|NA
TGTGCCAGCAGCTTAAATCCCCACGAGCAGTACTTC
CASSLNPHEQYF
>TRBV29-1|TRBJ2-7|NA|few
TGCAGCGTTGAAAGGTACGAGCAGTACTTC
CSVERYEQYF
>TRBV4-1|TRBJ2-3|TRBD2|NA
TGCGCCAGCAGCCATAGCGGGAGCACAGATACGCAGTATTTT
CASSHSGSTDTQYF
>TRBV6-1|TRBJ2-5|TRBD1|few
TGTGCCAGCAGTGAAGGTCGACAGGGTGGCGAGACCCAGTACTTC
CASSEGRQGGETQYF
>TRBV2|TRBJ1-5|NA|NA
TGTGCCAGCCGCGCCCAGGGTGTATCAAATCAGCCCCAGCATTTT
CASRAQGVSNQPQHF